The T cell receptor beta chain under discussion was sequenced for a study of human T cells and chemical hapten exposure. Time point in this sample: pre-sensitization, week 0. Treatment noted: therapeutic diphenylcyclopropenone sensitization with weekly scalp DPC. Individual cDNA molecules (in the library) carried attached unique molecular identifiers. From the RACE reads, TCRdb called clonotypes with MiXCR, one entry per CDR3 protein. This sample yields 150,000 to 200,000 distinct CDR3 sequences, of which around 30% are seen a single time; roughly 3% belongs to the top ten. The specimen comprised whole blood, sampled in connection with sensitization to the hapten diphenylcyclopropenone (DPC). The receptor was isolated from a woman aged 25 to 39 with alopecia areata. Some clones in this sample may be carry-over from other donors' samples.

CDR3 residues: CASLAGGYQETQYF. The CDR3 DNA is TGTGCCAGCCTGGCGGGGGGGTACCAAGAGACCCAGTACTTC. This chain links TRBV28 with TRBJ2-5; the match to TRBD2 covers 9 bases. CDR3 length equals 14 residues. J gave up 0 bases and V 8 bases, and 4 bases lay outside the gene matches. Germline V CDR1 and CDR2: MDHEN, SYDVKM.